The present T cell receptor beta chain was sequenced within a study of shared clonotypes between healthy human individuals. TCRdb keeps only in-frame clones here, not all; method: immunoSEQ multiplex PCR. The sample shows 600,000 or so clones, 85% to 95% of them seen only once. This clone appeared once. Germline trimming cut 5 bases from V and 0 bases from J; bases unmatched to any gene: 7. CDR1 and CDR2 (germline): SEHNR, FQNEAQ (reference sequence). The CDR3 covers 16 residues. CD8 cells regarded as naive lacked CD45RO, were positively chosen for CCR7, and omitted terminally differentiated effector memory CD45RA+ cells. All the donors were Caucasian adults who lived in Nashville, Tennessee.

This sequence joins TRBV7-9 and TRBJ2-3; TRBD2 matches at 8 bases. This clonotype was obtained from a woman aged 25 to 39 in good health. Source material: naive CD8+ T cells sorted from blood. As DNA, the CDR3 is TGTGCCAGCAGCCTAAATCGACTAGCGAGCACAGATACGCAGTATTTT. Translating gives CASSLNRLASTDTQYF.